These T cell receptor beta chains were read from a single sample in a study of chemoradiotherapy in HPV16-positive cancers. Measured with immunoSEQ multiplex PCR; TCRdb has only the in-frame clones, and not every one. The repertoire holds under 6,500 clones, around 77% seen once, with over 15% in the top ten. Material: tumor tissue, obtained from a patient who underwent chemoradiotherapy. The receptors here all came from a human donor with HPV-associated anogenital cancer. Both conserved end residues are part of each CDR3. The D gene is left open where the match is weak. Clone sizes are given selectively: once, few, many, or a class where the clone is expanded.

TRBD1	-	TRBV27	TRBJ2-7	TGTGCCAGCAGTTTAACGACAGGGGAGCAGTACTTC	CASSLTTGEQYF
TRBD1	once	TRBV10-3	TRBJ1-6	TGTGCCATCAGTACAGGGGAGAGATCACCCCTCCACTTT	CAISTGERSPLHF
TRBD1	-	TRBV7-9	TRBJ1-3	TGTGCCAGCAGCCACTCGGACAGGGTGGGAAACACCATATATTTT	CASSHSDRVGNTIYF
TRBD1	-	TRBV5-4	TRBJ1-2	TGTGCCAGCAGCAATCTCCCGACAGGGGGGCGGGTTAGCGATGGCTACACCTTC	CASSNLPTGGRVSDGYTF
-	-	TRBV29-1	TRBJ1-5	TGCAGCGTTAGGGGGAGCAATCAGCCCCAGCATTTT	CSVRGSNQPQHF
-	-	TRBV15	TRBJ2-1	TGTGCCACCAGCAGCCGGGACGGGGACTACAATGAGCAGTTCTTC	CATSSRDGDYNEQFF
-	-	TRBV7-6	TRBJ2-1	TGTGCCAGCAGCTTAGCGCCGGGGGGACAGGAGCAGTTCTTC	CASSLAPGGQEQFF
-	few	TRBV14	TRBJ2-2	TGTGCCAGCAGCCCCTGGACGGGGAGAACCGGGGAGCTGTTTTTT	CASSPWTGRTGELFF
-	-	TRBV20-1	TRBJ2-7	TGCAGTGCTACGGCAGACTACGAGCAGTACTTC	CSATADYEQYF
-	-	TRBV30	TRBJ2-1	TGTGCCTGGAGCAGGGGCTACAATGAGCAGTTCTTC	CAWSRGYNEQFF
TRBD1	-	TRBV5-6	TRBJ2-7	TGTGCCAGCAGCTTGAATGACAGGGCCTACGAGCAGTACTTC	CASSLNDRAYEQYF
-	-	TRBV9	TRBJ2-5	TGTGCCAGCAGCCTGACGGGCGGACAGACGGGGACTTTTGAGCAGTACTTC	CASSLTGGQTGTFEQYF
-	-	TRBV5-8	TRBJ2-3	TGTGCCAGCAGCGTGAGGGCGCGGGGCACAGATACGCAGTATTTT	CASSVRARGTDTQYF
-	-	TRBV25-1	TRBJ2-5	TGTGCCAGCAGGGGACGGCAAAAAGAGACCCAGTACTTC	CASRGRQKETQYF
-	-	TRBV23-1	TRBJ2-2	TGCGCCAGCAATGGAGGGGTGAGTACCGGGGAGCTGTTTTTT	CASNGGVSTGELFF
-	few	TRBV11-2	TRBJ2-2	TGTGCCAGCAGCTTAGAGATTTGGGGGACCGGGGAGCTGTTTTTT	CASSLEIWGTGELFF
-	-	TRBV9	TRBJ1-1	TGTGCCAGCAGCGTAGTCTGGGGGGGAACTGAAGCTTTCTTT	CASSVVWGGTEAFF
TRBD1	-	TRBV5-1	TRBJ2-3	TGCGCCAGCAGCTCTGGACAGGGTGTCACAGATACGCAGTATTTT	CASSSGQGVTDTQYF